This TCR beta chain is drawn from a study of T cell changes during pregnancy in multiple sclerosis. This CDR3 spans 15 amino acids. V lost 5 bases to trimming and J lost 6 bases; unmatched junction nucleotides: 5. Germline V gene data show CDR1 as SGHNT and CDR2 as YYREEE (reference sequence). The method was immunoSEQ multiplex PCR; TCRdb's version includes in-frame clones alone and lacks a portion of them. The sample records approximately 90,000 clones, around 90% being singletons. The V gene is TRBV5-4, the J gene TRBJ2-3, with 14 bases fitting TRBD2. The TCR was taken from a female donor with multiple sclerosis, enrolled in a pregnancy study. The starting material was peripheral blood, obtained before pregnancy. CDR3 coding DNA: TGTGCCAGCAGTACCTGGACTAGCGGGGGGGATACGCAGTATTTT. The encoded protein is CASSTWTSGGDTQYF. Based on the CDR3 plus reference TRBV5-4 and TRBJ2-3, the full variable domain is ETGVTQSPTHLIKTRGQQVTLRCSSQSGHNTVSWYQQALGQGPQFIFQYYREEENGRGNFPPRFSGLQFPNYSSELNVNALELDDSALYLCASSTWTSGGDTQYFGPGTRLTVL.